Listed below are T cell receptor beta chains from one sample, sequenced in a study of T cell repertoires in cytomegalovirus infection. TCRdb processed the reads anew with MiXCR; each CDR3 protein has one entry. The table lists around 900,000 distinct CDR3 sequences, about a third of them singletons. Antigen specificity for these receptors is unknown. The source was cultured CD8+ T cells from PBMCs, collected from culture after CMV antigen stimulation. The receptors originated from a human donor in good health (CMV status not recorded). Some clones in this sample may be carry-over from other donors' samples. CDR3s include the opening cysteine and the closing phenylalanine or tryptophan. D genes are given only for firm matches. Size is omitted from some rows. Given values are once, few, many or a class for expanded clones.

DNA,CDR3,V,size,D,J,length
TGTGCCAGCAGTTACTACCAGCGGGGGGGCCGTAATGAGCAGTTCTTC,CASSYYQRGGRNEQFF,TRBV6-5,few,TRBD2,TRBJ2-1,16
TGTGCCGGCAGCTTACCTAGCGGGGGGGCGAAGACCCAGTACTTC,CAGSLPSGGAKTQYF,TRBV7-8,-,TRBD2,TRBJ2-5,15
TGTGCCAGCAGCCCGGACCGATTCTACGAGCAGTACTTC,CASSPDRFYEQYF,TRBV12-3/TRBV12-4,-,-,TRBJ2-7,13
TGTGCCAGCAGCCCGACAGGGCCTGAAGCTTTCTTT,CASSPTGPEAFF,TRBV12-3/TRBV12-4,many,TRBD1,TRBJ1-1,12
TGTGCCACCGGGCAGTACACTGAAGCTTTCTTT,CATGQYTEAFF,TRBV19,few,-,TRBJ1-1,11
TGTGCCAGCAACCCAGGCGGACAGGGACGGCGTGAAAAACTGTTTTTT,CASNPGGQGRREKLFF,TRBV6-1,-,TRBD1,TRBJ1-4,16
TGTGCCAGCAGTGAAATTACGAGGACAGGAGAAAACATTCAGTACTTC,CASSEITRTGENIQYF,TRBV2,-,TRBD1,TRBJ2-4,16
TGTGCCAGCAGTGAATCTATAAGGACAGGGATCCGGGATGAGCAGTTCTTC,CASSESIRTGIRDEQFF,TRBV25-1,-,TRBD1,TRBJ2-1,17
TGTGCCAGCAGTTCCACAGGGGAAGTTTGGTATGGCTACACCTTC,CASSSTGEVWYGYTF,TRBV7-9,few,TRBD1,TRBJ1-2,15
TGTGCCAGCAGTACCTACAGCGTCCCAATTCGAACGAACACCGGGGAGCTGTTTTTT,CASSTYSVPIRTNTGELFF,TRBV12-3/TRBV12-4,few,-,TRBJ2-2,19
TGCGCCAGCAGCTTATCGGCCTTTCCGGACACTGAAGCTTTCTTT,CASSLSAFPDTEAFF,TRBV5-1,-,-,TRBJ1-1,15
TGTGCCAGCAGTTTATCCTCCGCTGGGTCCTATAATTCACCCCTCCACTTT,CASSLSSAGSYNSPLHF,TRBV27,-,-,TRBJ1-6,17
TGTGCCAGTAGTATCAACAGGGGGCTGAGCACTGAAGCTTTCTTT,CASSINRGLSTEAFF,TRBV19,-,TRBD1,TRBJ1-1,15
TGTGCCACCATGGGGGGGACAGGGGGCTACAATGAGCAGTTCTTC,CATMGGTGGYNEQFF,TRBV27,-,TRBD1,TRBJ2-1,15
TGTGCCAGCAGCCCCCAGGTACCCCACTCCTACAATGAGCAGTTCTTC,CASSPQVPHSYNEQFF,TRBV12-3/TRBV12-4,-,-,TRBJ2-1,16
TGTGCCAGCAGTTTAATGGCTAGCGGGGGGTTAACAGATACGCAGTATTTT,CASSLMASGGLTDTQYF,TRBV27,-,TRBD2,TRBJ2-3,17
TGCAGTGTCTTCTCTAGCGGGGGGCCCAGCTCCTACAATGAGCAGTTCTTC,CSVFSSGGPSSYNEQFF,TRBV20-1,-,TRBD2,TRBJ2-1,17
TGCGCCAGCAGCCAAGATGGGGGTGGGTCAGATACGCAGTATTTT,CASSQDGGGSDTQYF,TRBV4-1,-,-,TRBJ2-3,15